Below are 2 T cell receptor beta chains sequenced from a single sample in a study of technical replicates of blood from four donors. Here immunoSEQ multiplex PCR was the method, and the copy in TCRdb shows in-frame clones only, minus some. The profile shows 75,000 to 100,000 clones, approximately 96% of them singletons. Sequenced sample: T cells isolated from PBMCs. All receptors come from a human donor in good health.

This chain joins TRBV9 and TRBJ1-2; 7 nucleotides match TRBD1. The CDR3 contains 14 residues. CDR1 SGDLS and CDR2 YYNGEE come from the germline V gene. After removal of 4 bases from V and 3 bases from J, the junction contained 6 bases not matched to a gene. The CDR3, as DNA: TGTGCCAGCAGCCAATCCGGGACAGACTATGGCTACACCTTC. This translates into CASSQSGTDYGYTF.

This clone was detected only once. V usage is TRBV28 and J usage is TRBJ2-7, with TRBD2 matching over 7 bases. Germline V gene lookup returns CDR1 MDHEN and CDR2 SYDVKM. J lost 3 bases, V lost 5 bases, and 19 bases had no gene match. The CDR3 runs 18 residues. CDR3 region: CASSRGGWAGEPHYEQYF. Written as DNA, the CDR3 is TGTGCCAGCAGTAGGGGTGGATGGGCGGGAGAACCTCACTACGAGCAGTACTTC.